These 5 T cell receptor beta chains came from one sample sequenced in a study of beta chain features in type 1 diabetes. cDNA synthesis used the whole RNA isolate, giving expressed TCRB sequences. Sequencing was performed with immunoSEQ multiplex PCR; in TCRdb, only in-frame clones are kept and a portion is missing. The table has hundreds of thousands of clones, 14% seen once. The sequenced sample was central memory CD4+ T cells from blood. These receptors were collected from a man aged 25 to 45 in good health.

V gene TRBV11-2 combines with J gene TRBJ2-3, with 10 positions matching TRBD2. V lost 5 bases and J lost 0; bases outside the gene matches: 5. CDR1 SGHAT and CDR2 FQNNGV come from the germline V gene. CDR3 length: 16 residues. The CDR3 sequence: CASSLQTSGSTDTQYF. In DNA, the CDR3 is TGTGCCAGCAGCCTCCAGACTAGCGGGAGCACAGATACGCAGTATTTT.

This clone came up a few times. Here the CDR3 DNA reads TGTGCCAGCAGCGCTAAAACGGGACAGATTAACTATGGCTACACCTTC. Translation: CASSAKTGQINYGYTF. The V and J genes are TRBV5-4 and TRBJ1-2; 7 bases match TRBD1. V lost 4 bases to trimming and J lost 1 base; unmatched junction nucleotides: 10. Germline loops: CDR1 SGHNT, CDR2 YYREEE (reference sequence). CDR3 length: 16 residues.

The chain is built from TRBV2 and TRBJ2-5; a weak D match, TRBD2 (5 bases). Deletions cut 8 bases from V and 2 bases from J, with 15 bases between. This CDR3 region has 14 residues. The germline CDR1 and CDR2 sequences are SNHLY and FYNNEI. The CDR3 DNA reads TGTGCCAGCCGCGGCCGGGAAGCGCAAGAGACCCAGTACTTC. It codes for CASRGREAQETQYF.

This chain links TRBV27 with TRBJ1-2; TRBD1 aligns across 7 bases. With 9 bases clipped from V and 12 bases from J, the junction kept 16 bases outside the gene matches. Germline V lookup: CDR1 MNHEY, CDR2 SMNVEV (reference sequence). This CDR3 spans 13 amino acids. DNA of the CDR3: TGTGCCAGGCCGGACAGGAGATTATGGTCGAACACCTTC. This codes for CARPDRRLWSNTF.

The rearrangement joins TRBV5-6 to TRBJ2-1; 9 nucleotides align to TRBD1. The CDR3 spans 18 residues. V was clipped by 3 bases and J by 5 bases; unmatched bases: 15. Germline V gives CDR1 SGHDT, CDR2 YYEEEE. The CDR3 region is CASSWLPPLDRGHNEQFF. CDR3 nucleotides: TGTGCCAGCAGCTGGCTCCCCCCTTTGGACAGGGGCCACAATGAGCAGTTCTTC.